Listed below are T cell receptor beta chains from one sample, sequenced in a study of T-cell reconstitution after alpha-beta-depleted transplantation in children. TCRdb reanalysed the PCR reads using MiXCR and keeps one entry per CDR3 protein. The profile covers 700,000 to 850,000 distinct CDR3 sequences, with roughly 15% appearing a single time and approximately 5% taken by the ten largest. The sequencing used PBMCs, mostly from graft donor cells, collected 360 days after TCRalphabeta/CD19-depleted stem cell transplant. The source is a male patient younger than 18 who had a stem cell transplant for acute lymphoblastic leukemia, so the T cells may come from the graft donor. Each CDR3 is given with its conserved first and last residue. D genes are given only for firm matches. The size of a clone is reported for some rows only, either as once, few or many, or as a class for expanded clones.

D | J | size | V | DNA | CDR3
- | TRBJ1-6 | few | TRBV7-9 | TGTGCCAGCAGCTTGGGGGGTACCATTCGTTCACCCCTCCACTTT | CASSLGGTIRSPLHF
- | TRBJ2-7 | - | TRBV20-1 | TGCAGTGCCGCCAGGGGAATGGACTACGAGCAGTACTTC | CSAARGMDYEQYF
TRBD2 | TRBJ2-1 | - | TRBV23-1 | TGCGCCAGCAGTCAATACGACGTACTAGCGGTAGGGTACAATGAGCAGTTCTTC | CASSQYDVLAVGYNEQFF
TRBD1 | TRBJ2-5 | - | TRBV27 | TGTGCCAGCAGTTTAACGGGACAGAGAGAGACCCAGTACTTC | CASSLTGQRETQYF
- | TRBJ2-7 | - | TRBV5-1 | TGCGCCAGCAGCTTGGCCGGCTCCCACCTCGAGCAGTACTTC | CASSLAGSHLEQYF
- | TRBJ2-1 | - | TRBV12-3/TRBV12-4 | TGTGCCAGCAGTTTAGCTCTCGGAGCCGAAGGCAATGAGCAGTTCTTC | CASSLALGAEGNEQFF
- | TRBJ2-5 | - | TRBV7-3 | TGTGCCAGCAGCTTCCTAGGAACTAAAGAGACCCAGTACTTC | CASSFLGTKETQYF
- | TRBJ2-5 | few | TRBV18 | TGTGCCAGCTCACCACCCGGAGTGGGGGAGAAGACCCAGTACTTC | CASSPPGVGEKTQYF
- | TRBJ1-4 | few | TRBV7-8 | TGTGCCAGCAGCTTAGCGGGACACGGGATGGAAAAACTGTTTTTT | CASSLAGHGMEKLFF
- | TRBJ2-5 | - | TRBV6-5 | TGTGCCAGCAGTTACCGGAGGGTACCACGGGCCCAGTACTTC | CASSYRRVPRAQYF
TRBD2 | TRBJ2-2 | - | TRBV29-1 | TGCAGCGTTAAAGCGGGAGTTACCGGGGAGCTGTTTTTT | CSVKAGVTGELFF
- | TRBJ2-7 | few | TRBV20-1 | TGCAGTGCTAGACTAGCGCTAAACTACGAGCAGTACTTC | CSARLALNYEQYF
TRBD2 | TRBJ2-7 | few | TRBV9 | TGTGCCAGCAGCGGACGACCGGGACTAGGTATCTACGAGCAGTACTTC | CASSGRPGLGIYEQYF
- | TRBJ2-3 | - | TRBV3-1 | TGTGCCAGCAGGGACAGCGAGAGGCTGACAGATACGCAGTATTTT | CASRDSERLTDTQYF
- | TRBJ2-2 | few | TRBV5-4 | TGTGCCAGCAGCTTGGCAGATCCCGGGGAGCTGTTTTTT | CASSLADPGELFF
- | TRBJ1-2 | - | TRBV15 | TGTGCCACCAGCGGGCACAGGGTTGGCTATGGCTACACCTTC | CATSGHRVGYGYTF
TRBD1 | TRBJ2-7 | - | TRBV9 | TGTGCCAGCAGCTTCGGGACAGGATATGACGAGCAGTACTTC | CASSFGTGYDEQYF
- | TRBJ2-7 | few | TRBV2 | TGTGCCAGCAGTGAGAAGGGAAAGCAGTACTTC | CASSEKGKQYF
TRBD2 | TRBJ2-7 | - | TRBV7-9 | TGTGCCAGCAGCCCTGTGGTAGCGGGAGCCCACGAGCAGTACTTC | CASSPVVAGAHEQYF
- | TRBJ1-1 | - | TRBV10-3 | TGTGCCATCAGTGAGGCCCACAACAGGGTCTCTGAAGCTTTCTTT | CAISEAHNRVSEAFF
- | TRBJ2-7 | - | TRBV5-1 | TGCGCCAGCAGGTACACGCGCCGGGACTTGCGTTACGAGCAGTACTTC | CASRYTRRDLRYEQYF
TRBD2 | TRBJ2-7 | many | TRBV12-3/TRBV12-4 | TGTGCCAGCAGTAAAATACTAGCGGGAGGGCCTCACGAGCAGTACTTC | CASSKILAGGPHEQYF
- | TRBJ2-5 | many | TRBV5-1 | TGCGCCAGCAGCTTGGAGGGGTTGGGATCTTCGGAGACCCAGTACTTC | CASSLEGLGSSETQYF
- | TRBJ2-1 | many | TRBV5-1 | TGCGCCAGCAGCTTGGAATCCGGGCCCCGAGGTGAGCAGTTCTTC | CASSLESGPRGEQFF
TRBD1 | TRBJ1-2 | few | TRBV20-1 | TGCAGTGCTAGAGGACAGGGGGGGAACTATGGCTACACCTTC | CSARGQGGNYGYTF
- | TRBJ2-1 | few | TRBV12-3/TRBV12-4 | TGTGCCAGCAGCCAAATAATGGGCGTTAGGAATGAGCAGTTCTTC | CASSQIMGVRNEQFF
- | TRBJ2-5 | - | TRBV12-2 | TGTGCAAGTCGCTTAGCGCCGGGACAGGCCCGGGTCCAAGAGACCCAGTACTTC | CASRLAPGQARVQETQYF
- | TRBJ1-2 | - | TRBV29-1 | TGCAGCGTTGAGGCCGGCGGGACGTTCGGAGAAGGCTACACCTTC | CSVEAGGTFGEGYTF
- | TRBJ2-5 | - | TRBV20-1 | TGCAGTGCTAGAAAGCTAGCAACATGGGAGACCCAGTACTTC | CSARKLATWETQYF
- | TRBJ2-5 | once | TRBV5-5 | TGTGCCAGCAGCCTGAGGACCACCCCACAAGAGACCCAGTACTTC | CASSLRTTPQETQYF
- | TRBJ2-5 | many | TRBV12-3/TRBV12-4 | TGTGCCAGCAGTTTAGCGACTGGAGCTCAAGAGACCCAGTACTTC | CASSLATGAQETQYF
- | TRBJ2-1 | many | TRBV2 | TGTGCCAGCGGAAGGGAAACCTACAATGAGCAGTTCTTC | CASGRETYNEQFF
TRBD1 | TRBJ2-1 | few | TRBV19 | TGTGCCACCCGAGGGGGCGGTGAGCAGTTCTTC | CATRGGGEQFF
TRBD2 | TRBJ2-1 | few | TRBV15 | TGTGCCACCAGCCGGGGAATCCGGGAGGTAGTTAATGAGCAGTTCTTC | CATSRGIREVVNEQFF
TRBD2 | TRBJ2-7 | few | TRBV27 | TGTGCCAGCACATATGCCGCACTAGCGGGAGTTGAGCAGTACTTC | CASTYAALAGVEQYF
TRBD1 | TRBJ1-2 | - | TRBV11-2 | TGTGCCAGCAGCAACAGGGGGCCGAGGTATGGCTACACCTTC | CASSNRGPRYGYTF
- | TRBJ2-3 | - | TRBV5-5 | TGTGCCAGCAGCTCCGCGGCGTCAGATACGCAGTATTTT | CASSSAASDTQYF
- | TRBJ2-3 | - | TRBV5-5 | TGTGCCAGCAGCCCATTCGGCCCGGAGACAGATACGCAGTATTTT | CASSPFGPETDTQYF
- | TRBJ2-7 | few | TRBV4-1 | TGCGCCAGCAGCCAAGGGCTCGGGAGGACAGCCCCCTACGAGCAGTACTTC | CASSQGLGRTAPYEQYF
TRBD1 | TRBJ1-5 | few | TRBV12-3/TRBV12-4 | TGTGCCAGCAGAGTACAGGGGAATCAGCCCCAGCATTTT | CASRVQGNQPQHF
TRBD1 | TRBJ2-7 | few | TRBV15 | TGTGCCACCAGCAGAGATCGGGACAGGCCGGTCGACGAGCAGTACTTC | CATSRDRDRPVDEQYF